The subject of this entry is one T cell receptor (beta chain). This clone was found a few times. Its specific antigen is unknown. Base qualities were left out, and no much larger clone turns up one base away. On a MiSeq, deep resolution sequencing aimed for a depth between 1 in 1 million and 1 in 200,000 T cells, with each clonotype covered around 9.2x on average. The immunoSEQ hsTCRB Kit was used to generate TCR beta libraries. From the authors' description of their analysis: Data were analyzed with ImmunoSEQ Data Assistant and ImmunoSEQ Analyzer, with V, D and J genes assigned per IMGT definitions. Clonality, which ranges from 0 to 1, was calculated as one minus the normalized Shannon entropy of productive rearrangement frequencies. Only overrepresented clonotypes making up at least 0.05% of each patient's repertoire were included in the public clonotype analysis. Some 14 age-matched healthy donor repertoires from immuneACCESS served as clonality controls. TCRdb limited this immuneACCESS table to in-frame rearrangements with V and J called. A share of clones is missing; checked studies link under half to unresolved V genes, and the rest is unexplained. D and trimming come from the DNA, and the V and J calls and clone size come from that table. This sample comprises about 120,000 clones, 45% to 65% of them detected only once. In total, the top ten clones hold 37% of the sample.

Sequences MNHNY (CDR1) and SVGAGI (CDR2) are obtained from the germline V gene (reference sequence). V sheds 10 bases and J sheds 0 bases, leaving 13 bases between their ends. Including cysteine and phenylalanine, the CDR3 has 14 amino acids. The kept DNA is CDR3 alone, 42 bases in frame from the first base. The data derive from a study of cytotoxic CD8 clonotypes in ibrutinib-treated CLL (dated by TCRdb to about 2021). Turning to the overall study: In this cohort, around 15 patients were treatment-naive and about a dozen were relapsed/refractory, while some 17 had unmutated IGHV. Responses were partial in 24 patients and complete in 2; after median around 66 months follow-up, 14 stayed in remission and roughly twelve progressed. Patients were still on ibrutinib when every remission and progressive disease sample was collected. Response samples were obtained after a median of around 11 months of treatment, with a range of roughly 6 to 40 months. On average, each sample had approximately 260,000 productive templates and 100,000 or so productive rearrangements. Of the 70 to 100 people in the trial, approximately 28 had longitudinal samples available. Cryopreserved peripheral blood mononuclear cells were obtained prior to treatment, at the time of response, and at either disease progression or sustained remission.

What the research found in general, with its limitations: Clonality rose at ibrutinib response, remained stable during sustained remission, and dropped back toward baseline at progression. Baseline clonality exceeded that of age-matched healthy donors and correlated strongly with circulating CD8+ T-cell counts. Sampling times were not matched between sustained-remission and progressing patients, and lymph node repertoires were not studied. Public clonotypes were rare and either shrank or stayed stable during treatment, and the rise in clonality at ibrutinib response reflected expansion of private clonotypes.

The time point label, as the study defines it: 20 to 25 months on ibrutinib. For TCR beta library preparation, about 2.2 micrograms of genomic DNA were extracted from the cryopreserved PBMCs. High-throughput TCR beta sequencing was performed on longitudinal blood samples from CLL patients receiving ibrutinib monotherapy. The patients were enrolled in a single-center, open-label phase 2 trial of ibrutinib monotherapy. The source was PBMCs, collected after 24 months of ibrutinib treatment. The sequence was collected from a human donor with chronic lymphocytic leukemia. In this chain, TRBV6-6 is recombined with TRBJ1-5; the D gene is possibly TRBD1, with 6 bases matching. The nucleotides are TGTGCCACTAGAGGACAGTATAGCAATCAGCCCCAGCATTTT. The resulting protein is CATRGQYSNQPQHF.